Listed here are 24 T cell receptor beta chains from one sample, sequenced in a study of shared clonotypes between healthy human individuals (TCRdb year 2020). The library was obtained by the immunoSEQ multiplex PCR assay. TCRdb took over this immuneACCESS table, retaining in-frame rearrangements with V and J assigned. Such tables are incomplete; in checked studies, under half of the missing clones stem from an unresolved V gene, and the remainder is unexplained. The sample yields 950,000 to 1,100,000 clones; around 76% were counted once. In total, the top ten clones hold around 1.5% of the sample. The sequencing sample was made of memory CD4+ T cells sorted from blood. Reading the label with the study, this specimen's cell subset or site is: CD45RA-negative fraction. These receptor sequences come from a man aged 18-30 years in good health.

J is TRBJ2-5 and V is TRBV5-1; D may match TRBD1 or TRBD2 (5 bases each). Trimming shortened V by 1 base and J by 1 base, and 11 bases separated the two germline ends. Germline values: CDR1 SGHRS, CDR2 YFSETQ. This CDR3 is 15 amino acids long. CDR3 DNA: TGCGCCAGCAGCTTGACTGGGGGACCCCAAGAGACCCAGTACTTC. Its translation is CASSLTGGPQETQYF.

The chain is built from TRBV13 and TRBJ1-2, with TRBD1 as a possible D gene (5 bases). Germline CDR1 PRHDT, CDR2 FYEKMQ (reference sequence). The CDR3 is 14 residues long. V gave up 4 bases and J gave up 7 bases, with 16 bases separating them. This chain's CDR3 is CASSSNQGQGGYTF. CDR3 bases: TGTGCCAGCAGCTCGAATCAGGGCCAGGGTGGCTACACCTTC.

The V gene is TRBV18, the J gene TRBJ2-5, with D maybe TRBD2 (5 bases). CDR3 length equals 14 residues. Germline V gene sequence: CDR1 KGHSH, CDR2 LQKENI. The V end was cut by 3 bases, the J end by 0 bases, with 8 bases between. Written as DNA, the CDR3 is TGTGCCAGCTCACCCTCCGGGAACCAAGAGACCCAGTACTTC. It is translated as CASSPSGNQETQYF.

This clone has only one observation. The rearrangement joins TRBV28 to TRBJ1-4; no definite D call. The CDR3 extends over 13 amino acids. With 3 bases removed from V and 12 bases from J, the gap between germline ends came to 14 bases. Germline assignment: CDR1 MDHEN and CDR2 SYDVKM. The CDR3 DNA sequence: TGTGCCAGCAGTTTGAGGACTCCCGGGGAACTGTTTTTT. This codes for CASSLRTPGELFF.

V gene TRBV9 combines with J gene TRBJ2-5; 9 nucleotides agree with TRBD2. V shed 4 bases, J shed 4 bases, and the junction held 11 bases outside the gene matches. The CDR3 sequence is 16 residues long. Germline loops: CDR1 SGDLS, CDR2 YYNGEE. CDR3 in amino acids: CASSPGGRGGSETQYF. CDR3 nucleotide sequence: TGTGCCAGCAGCCCTGGTGGGCGGGGGGGCTCAGAGACCCAGTACTTC.

As to this clone: Other DNA sequences in this sample translate to the same CDR3. The rearrangement uses TRBV19 and TRBJ1-5; 9 bases are shared with TRBD1. Germline CDR1 reads LNHDA; CDR2 reads SQIVND (reference sequence). V was clipped by 6 bases and J by 6 bases; unmatched bases: 3. This CDR3 is 13 amino acids long. CDR3 protein: CASSGTGIQPQHF. The CDR3 DNA follows: TGTGCCAGTAGCGGGACAGGGATTCAGCCCCAGCATTTT.

This chain links TRBV19 with TRBJ1-2, with D unresolved. Germline V lookup: CDR1 LNHDA, CDR2 SQIVND (reference sequence). The V end lost 4 bases, the J end lost 2 bases, and 8 bases lay between the germline ends. CDR3 length: 13 amino acids. Here the CDR3 reads CASSSGRNYGYTF. CDR3 nucleotide sequence: TGTGCCAGTAGTAGTGGACGGAACTATGGCTACACCTTC.

This chain connects TRBV4-1 to TRBJ1-4; a possible D gene is TRBD1 (5 bases). CDR3 size: 16 residues. Germline CDR1 and CDR2: MGHRA and YSYEKL. The V end lost 4 bases, the J end lost 4 bases, and 16 bases lay between the germline ends. The CDR3 spells CASSPGTGGRNEKLFF. The DNA for the CDR3 is TGCGCCAGCAGCCCCGGGACGGGCGGCCGTAATGAAAAACTGTTTTTT.

This sequence joins TRBV2 and TRBJ2-3; D unclear. The CDR3 totals 13 residues. Trimming cost V 6 bases and J 3 bases, with 10 bases left between them. Germline V gene lookup returns CDR1 SNHLY and CDR2 FYNNEI. CDR3 DNA sequence: TGTGCCAGCAGAAGGGCGCCGACAGATACGCAGTATTTT. Its translation is CASRRAPTDTQYF.

This clone was observed once. This chain uses TRBV5-1 with TRBJ1-2, with D uncertain. The CDR3 consists of 14 residues. From germline, CDR1 is SGHRS and CDR2 YFSETQ. V was cut by 0 bases and J by 4 bases, with 10 bases left in between. The CDR3 is CASSLAPGVYGYTF. Written as DNA, the CDR3 is TGCGCCAGCAGCTTGGCCCCCGGGGTCTATGGCTACACCTTC.

The J gene is TRBJ1-4, the V gene TRBV28, with D tentatively TRBD1 (6 bases). Trimming pared 9 bases from V and 4 bases from J, leaving 15 bases between. The CDR3 sequence is 14 residues long. Germline V lookup: CDR1 MDHEN, CDR2 SYDVKM. CDR3 sequence: CASHGQPINEKLFF. The CDR3 DNA reads as TGTGCCAGTCATGGACAGCCGATTAATGAAAAACTGTTTTTT.

In its sample, this clone was seen a few times. This rearrangement joins TRBV5-5 to TRBJ1-2, with D perhaps matching TRBD1 (5 bases). Germline CDR1 SGHKS, CDR2 YYEKEE (reference sequence). Trimming shortened V by 2 bases and J by 8 bases, and 13 bases separated the two germline ends. This CDR3 is built from 13 residues. The CDR3 DNA sequence: TGTGCCAGCAGCTTTTCCAGGGATCGGGGCTACACCTTC. Translation: CASSFSRDRGYTF.

The CDR3 DNA is TGTGCCAGCAGCGTAGCTTGGTCTAGCGGGGGGGCTTACAATGAGCAGTTCTTC. Amino acids: CASSVAWSSGGAYNEQFF. The chain employs TRBV9 and TRBJ2-1; 12 nucleotides agree with TRBD2. V lost 0 bases, J lost 4 bases, and 8 bases stayed unmatched. Germline V gene data show CDR1 as SGDLS and CDR2 as YYNGEE. The CDR3 consists of 18 residues.

This clone was seen a handful of times. The chain carries TRBV30 and TRBJ1-1; possibly TRBD1 for D (6 bases). Trimming cost V 0 bases and J 1 base, with 12 bases left between them. The CDR3 sequence is 15 residues long. Germline V gene lookup returns CDR1 GTSNPN and CDR2 SVGIG (reference sequence). CDR3 loop: CAWSVGGSGNTEAFF. CDR3 coding DNA: TGTGCCTGGAGTGTAGGGGGGAGCGGGAACACTGAAGCTTTCTTT.

The CDR3 DNA sequence: TGTGCCAGTAGGACGTCAAACAGGGAAAACACTGAAGCTTTCTTT. Protein: CASRTSNRENTEAFF. The V call is TRBV19, the J call TRBJ1-1, with D possibly TRBD1 on 6 matching bases. V was cut by 6 bases and J by 2 bases, with 16 bases left in between. The CDR3 is 15 residues long. Germline V gives CDR1 LNHDA, CDR2 SQIVND (reference sequence). The full variable domain, its missing parts supplied by reference TRBV19 and TRBJ1-1, is DGGITQSPKYLFRKEGQNVTLSCEQNLNHDAMYWYRQDPGQGLRLIYYSQIVNDFQKGDIAEGYSVSREKKESFPLTVTSAQKNPTAFYLCASRTSNRENTEAFFGQGTRLTVV.

The V and J genes are TRBV19 and TRBJ2-3, with 7 bases aligning to TRBD1. There are 16 residues in the CDR3. The germline gives CDR1 LNHDA, CDR2 SQIVND (reference sequence). V was clipped by 8 bases and J by 4 bases; unmatched bases: 15. In nucleotides, the CDR3 is TGTGCCAGTCCTTCCCATTCCAGGGGGTGGGCAGATACGCAGTATTTT. It is translated as CASPSHSRGWADTQYF.

This chain links TRBV28 with TRBJ2-7; D not certain. V lost 6 bases, J lost 7 bases, and 13 bases lay in between. Germline CDR1 MDHEN, CDR2 SYDVKM. The CDR3 runs to 12 residues. In nucleotides, the CDR3 is TGTGCCAGCAGGGAAGGGCTACGAGAGCAGTACTTC. As protein: CASREGLREQYF.

This clone was counted many times. This CDR3 is also generated by other DNA sequences in the sample. The V and J genes are TRBV4-2 and TRBJ2-5, with TRBD2 matching 9 bases. This CDR3 has 16 residues. Unmatched junction bases numbered 7, after V lost 0 bases and J lost 5 bases. Germline V CDR1 and CDR2: LGHNA, YNFKEQ. The CDR3 reads CASSQEGGGARETQYF. As DNA, the CDR3 is TGTGCCAGCAGCCAAGAGGGCGGGGGGGCCCGGGAGACCCAGTACTTC.

This chain connects TRBV5-6 to TRBJ1-5; maybe TRBD1 (6 bases). Germline CDR1 SGHDT, CDR2 YYEEEE. The CDR3 runs to 15 residues. V was pared by 0 bases and J by 5 bases, with 12 bases between. The CDR3 DNA is TGTGCCAGCAGCTTGGGTGGGGGCCAGGATCAGCCCCAGCATTTT. As protein: CASSLGGGQDQPQHF.

This chain uses TRBV5-1 with TRBJ2-7; D not certain. The CDR3 loop spans 15 amino acids. The V end lost 4 bases, the J end lost 1 base, and 15 bases lay between the germline ends. The V gene's germline CDR1 is SGHRS and CDR2 YFSETQ. Here the CDR3 reads CASSPDGLASYEQYF. CDR3 coding DNA: TGCGCCAGCAGCCCCGACGGATTAGCATCCTACGAGCAGTACTTC. Complete variable domain (other parts from reference TRBV5-1 and TRBJ2-7): KAGVTQTPRYLIKTRGQQVTLSCSPISGHRSVSWYQQTPGQGLQFLFEYFSETQRNKGNFPGRFSGRQFSNSRSEMNVSTLELGDSALYLCASSPDGLASYEQYFGPGTRLTVT.

The rearrangement uses TRBV11-2 and TRBJ1-6; D gene unclear. V was shortened by 5 bases and J by 6 bases, with 14 bases between the two germline ends. Germline CDR1 reads SGHAT; CDR2 reads FQNNGV. The CDR3 is 15 amino acids. CDR3 sequence reads: CASSPEGRINSPLHF. CDR3 sequence (DNA): TGTGCCAGCAGCCCCGAGGGCCGGATTAATTCACCCCTCCACTTT.

The V call is TRBV6-1, the J call TRBJ2-3, with D perhaps TRBD1 (6 bases). The V end was cut by 6 bases, the J end by 2 bases, with 12 bases between. The V gene's germline CDR1 is MNHNS and CDR2 SASEGT. The CDR3 is 14 amino acids. The CDR3 DNA reads as TGTGCCAGCAGAATTACAGGGTACACAGATACGCAGTATTTT. Residues: CASRITGYTDTQYF.

J is TRBJ1-2 and V is TRBV28, with D possibly being TRBD1 (5 bases). CDR1 and CDR2 (germline): MDHEN, SYDVKM. This CDR3 has 14 residues. Trimming removed 6 bases from V and 4 bases from J, with 15 bases in between. The CDR3 DNA sequence: TGTGCCAGCAGCACTACGGGGCAAGCCTATGGCTACACCTTC. Its protein product is CASSTTGQAYGYTF.

This chain connects TRBV5-4 to TRBJ2-5; TRBD2 might be the D (6 bases). Germline V CDR1 and CDR2: SGHNT, YYREEE (reference sequence). Trimming stripped 0 bases from V and 2 bases from J, with 14 bases between. This CDR3 has 16 amino acids. The CDR3 sequence: CASSLGVLASQETQYF. The CDR3, as DNA: TGTGCCAGCAGCTTGGGTGTCCTAGCGAGTCAAGAGACCCAGTACTTC.